These 27 T cell receptor beta chains share one sample of origin, sequenced in a study of blood T cell repertoires in COVID-19. The data were produced by immunoSEQ multiplex PCR, yet TCRdb's version contains in-frame clones alone and is incomplete. The sample lists about 140,000 clones, roughly 80% occurring once. Sequencing was done on a sample of peripheral blood. These receptors were obtained from a woman aged 55-70 years with acute or convalescent COVID-19.

This clone was detected only once. The gene calls are TRBV30 and TRBJ1-5; D may be TRBD1 (6 bases). Between the trimmed V and J ends, which lost 0 bases and 9 bases, there was a span of 21 bases. The CDR3 loop spans 16 amino acids. Germline loops: CDR1 GTSNPN, CDR2 SVGIG (reference sequence). The CDR3 protein is CAWSVAGAPTGGPQHF. CDR3 nucleotide sequence: TGTGCCTGGAGTGTAGCAGGGGCCCCTACGGGAGGGCCCCAGCATTTT.

The V gene is TRBV12-3 or TRBV12-4, the J gene TRBJ2-3; D possibly corresponds to TRBD2 (5 bases). The CDR3 runs 13 residues. V was cut by 6 bases and J by 4 bases, with 11 bases left in between. DNA of the CDR3: TGTGCCAGCAGATCACTAGGTGCAGATACGCAGTATTTT. Its protein product is CASRSLGADTQYF.

The sample holds a few counts of this clone. The chain combines TRBV19 with TRBJ1-1; no firm D call. Looked up from germline, CDR1 is LNHDA and CDR2 is SQIVND (reference sequence). V lost 5 bases and J 4 bases, leaving 11 bases between the germline ends. The CDR3 extends over 13 amino acids. The CDR3 coding sequence is TGTGCCAGTAGTGCCCAAGGAGGCACTGAAGCTTTCTTT. It yields the protein CASSAQGGTEAFF.

The chain couples TRBV19 to TRBJ2-3; tentative D call: TRBD1 (7 bases). V was pared by 3 bases and J by 1 base, with 14 bases between. CDR1 and CDR2 from the germline V gene are LNHDA and SQIVND (reference sequence). The CDR3 consists of 16 residues. The CDR3 coding sequence is TGTGCCAGTAGTATGGGGGGACAGAGACGCACAGATACGCAGTATTTT. Its protein is CASSMGGQRRTDTQYF.

The rearrangement links TRBV19 to TRBJ1-2; no definite D call. Trimming shortened V by 0 bases and J by 5 bases, and 13 bases separated the two germline ends. This CDR3 comprises 15 residues. CDR1 and CDR2 from the germline V gene are LNHDA and SQIVND (reference sequence). The CDR3 reads CASSIDLRTMYGYTF. As DNA, the CDR3 is TGTGCCAGTAGTATAGACCTCAGAACGATGTATGGCTACACCTTC.

The gene calls are TRBV2 and TRBJ1-5; 12 bases are a match to TRBD1. The germline V gene encodes CDR1 SNHLY and CDR2 FYNNEI. CDR3 length equals 15 residues. With 7 bases clipped from V and 6 bases from J, the junction kept 7 bases outside the gene matches. The CDR3 DNA is TGTGCCAGCACAGGGACAGGGGGCGGTTTTCAGCCCCAGCATTTT. Residues: CASTGTGGGFQPQHF.

The V call is TRBV7-8, the J call TRBJ1-6; D is uncertain. V was cut by 1 base and J by 0 bases, with 7 bases left in between. CDR3 length equals 16 residues. The germline gives CDR1 SGHVS, CDR2 FQNEAQ. DNA of the CDR3: TGTGCCAGCAGCTTAGGTGTCCGCTCCTATAATTCACCCCTCCACTTT. The encoded protein is CASSLGVRSYNSPLHF.

A few counts support this clone. The chain links TRBV19 to TRBJ2-7, with D tentatively TRBD2 (5 bases). CDR1 LNHDA and CDR2 SQIVND come from the germline V gene (reference sequence). This CDR3 is built from 14 residues. Trimming removed 6 bases at V and 3 bases at J, with 15 bases between. The CDR3: CASRETGKVYEQYF. The CDR3 DNA sequence: TGTGCCAGTAGAGAAACGGGAAAGGTCTACGAGCAGTACTTC.

This chain connects TRBV4-1 to TRBJ2-5; 7 bases map to TRBD1. The CDR3 covers 15 residues. Per germline, CDR1 MGHRA and CDR2 YSYEKL. V dropped 0 bases and J dropped 3; count of bases not matched to a gene: 4. CDR3 protein: CASSQDGDREETQYF. The CDR3 region has the DNA TGCGCCAGCAGCCAAGATGGGGACAGAGAAGAGACCCAGTACTTC.

This rearrangement joins TRBV3-1 (or the pseudogene TRBV3-2) to TRBJ2-2; a weak D match, TRBD1 (6 bases). V lost 2 bases and J lost 4, with 11 bases in between. Looked up from germline, CDR1 is LGHDT and CDR2 is YNNKEL (reference sequence). The CDR3 is 15 amino acids. DNA of the CDR3: TGTGCCAGCAGCCAATTCAGGGGTTTCACCGGGGAGCTGTTTTTT. Its translation is CASSQFRGFTGELFF.

This chain links TRBV7-2 with TRBJ1-4; 7 bases match TRBD1. The CDR3 is made up of 15 amino acids. The trim removed 6 bases at V and 0 bases at J, leaving 4 bases unmatched. In germline, CDR1 is SGHTA, CDR2 FQGNSA. In nucleotides, the CDR3 is TGTGCCAGCAGTCCGACAGGGACAACTAATGAAAAACTGTTTTTT. Residues: CASSPTGTTNEKLFF.

The genes are TRBV3-1 (or the pseudogene TRBV3-2) and TRBJ1-6, with a tentative D call TRBD1 (6 bases). Germline CDR1 is LGHDT and CDR2 is YNNKEL (reference sequence). The CDR3 totals 14 residues. The V end was cut by 4 bases, the J end by 9 bases, with 13 bases between. In DNA form, the CDR3 reads TGTGCCAGCAGCCCGGACAGAGGTAGTTCACCCCTCCACTTT. Encoded protein: CASSPDRGSSPLHF.

J is TRBJ1-1 and V is TRBV5-4; no definite D call. Per the germline V gene, CDR1 is SGHNT and CDR2 is YYREEE (reference sequence). Trimming removed 0 bases at V and 8 bases at J, with 11 bases between. This CDR3 has 13 residues. CDR3 bases: TGTGCCAGCAGCTTGGGTGGTGGGCCCGAAGCTTTCTTT. It is translated as CASSLGGGPEAFF.

The chain has TRBV28 and TRBJ2-5, with D hard to call. In germline, CDR1 is MDHEN, CDR2 SYDVKM. The CDR3 consists of 12 residues. V was pared by 3 bases and J by 5 bases, with 7 bases between. CDR3 residues: CASSFFRETQYF. The CDR3 nucleotides are TGTGCCAGCAGTTTTTTCCGGGAGACCCAGTACTTC.

This clone has a handful of counts. The J gene is TRBJ2-2, the V gene TRBV5-4; weak D call: TRBD2 (5 bases). This CDR3 region has 15 residues. V was cut by 1 base and J by 3 bases, with 10 bases left in between. Germline lookup yields CDR1 SGHNT and CDR2 YYREEE (reference sequence). This CDR3 reads CASSLPSSYTGELFF. In nucleotides, the CDR3 is TGTGCCAGCAGCTTGCCTAGCAGTTACACCGGGGAGCTGTTTTTT.

This clone has more than one count but fewer than ten. The CDR3 is CASSDSAAASYGYTF. DNA of the CDR3: TGTGCCAGCAGTGATTCTGCTGCGGCCAGCTATGGCTACACCTTC. This chain links TRBV6-1 with TRBJ1-2, with D hard to call. This CDR3 has 15 amino acids. Germline V gene data show CDR1 as MNHNS and CDR2 as SASEGT. V lost 3 bases, J lost 4 bases, and 15 bases lay in between.

V usage is TRBV7-6 and J usage is TRBJ2-7; 9 nucleotides match TRBD2. This CDR3 is built from 16 residues. J was trimmed by 6 bases and V by 1 base; bases with no gene match: 10. Per the germline V gene, CDR1 is SGHVS and CDR2 is FNYEAQ. The CDR3 loop reads CASSLGSGTSFSEQYF. The CDR3 DNA is TGTGCCAGCAGCTTAGGATCCGGGACTAGCTTTTCCGAGCAGTACTTC.

V and J are TRBV11-3 and TRBJ2-1, with D possibly being TRBD2 (6 bases). CDR3 length equals 14 residues. Trimming shortened V by 3 bases and J by 7 bases, and 13 bases separated the two germline ends. Germline values: CDR1 SGHNT, CDR2 YENEEA. As DNA, the CDR3 is TGTGCCAGCAGCTTGACGGGAGAAGGTAATGAGCAGTTCTTC. It is translated as CASSLTGEGNEQFF.

V is TRBV30 and J is TRBJ1-4; a weak D match, TRBD1 (5 bases). V lost 7 bases and J lost 7, with 16 bases in between. Germline loops: CDR1 GTSNPN, CDR2 SVGIG (reference sequence). The CDR3 extends over 13 amino acids. CDR3 nucleotides: TGTGCCTCCGGGACTCTGGGGGGTGAAAAACTGTTTTTT. It codes for CASGTLGGEKLFF.

This chain links TRBV5-3 with TRBJ2-5; 12 nucleotides match TRBD2. TRBV5-3 is designated an ORF whose function remains uncertain. Losses at the gene ends were 5 bases for V and 2 bases for J; bases not matched to a gene: 7. The CDR3 is made up of 16 amino acids. DNA for the CDR3: TGTGCCAGAAGGTGGACTAGCGGGAAGGCTCAAGAGACCCAGTACTTC. This encodes CARRWTSGKAQETQYF.

The chain recombines TRBV2 with TRBJ1-2, with D tentatively TRBD1 (6 bases). The CDR3 loop spans 12 amino acids. V lost 3 bases to trimming and J lost 8 bases, with 10 bases between them. Germline V lookup: CDR1 SNHLY, CDR2 FYNNEI. The CDR3 loop reads CASSDRGTGYTF. The DNA for the CDR3 is TGTGCCAGCAGTGATAGGGGGACAGGCTACACCTTC.

The chain has TRBV4-1 and TRBJ2-1; 10 nucleotides line up with TRBD1. V dropped 0 bases and J dropped 4; count of bases not matched to a gene: 6. The CDR3 is 17 residues long. CDR1 is MGHRA, CDR2 YSYEKL, per germline. CDR3 nucleotide sequence: TGCGCCAGCAGCCAAGATTCGACAGGGGGCTTTTACAATGAGCAGTTCTTC. It encodes CASSQDSTGGFYNEQFF.

The V and J genes are TRBV6-5 and TRBJ1-3, with D uncertain. The CDR3 contains 15 residues. Per germline, CDR1 MNHEY and CDR2 SVGAGI. Trimming removed 6 bases at V and 0 bases at J, with 12 bases between. Written as DNA, the CDR3 is TGTGCCAGCAGAGCATTACCAAGCTCTGGAAACACCATATATTTT. Its translation: CASRALPSSGNTIYF.

The J gene is TRBJ2-1, the V gene TRBV24-1, with 7 bases fitting TRBD1. V lost 5 bases, J lost 5 bases, and 11 bases stayed unmatched. CDR1 and CDR2 from the germline V gene are KGHDR and SFDVKD. The CDR3 spans 16 residues. In DNA form, the CDR3 reads TGTGCCACCAGTGGACACAGGGGAAGTATTGACAATGAGCAGTTCTTC. Translation: CATSGHRGSIDNEQFF.

The sample holds many counts of this clone. CDR3 in DNA: TGCGCCACCTTCAGGGGGAACGAGCAGTACTTC. Its protein is CATFRGNEQYF. V gene TRBV10-1 combines with J gene TRBJ2-7; 7 nucleotides match TRBD1. This CDR3 comprises 11 residues. Germline V gene data show CDR1 as WNHNN and CDR2 as SYGVQD (reference sequence). The trim removed 10 bases at V and 5 bases at J, leaving 5 bases unmatched.

In this sample, this clone turned up a few times. This chain connects TRBV5-6 to TRBJ2-7; 12 bases fit TRBD2. CDR1 and CDR2 (germline): SGHDT, YYEEEE. With 4 bases clipped from V and 4 bases from J, the junction kept 3 bases outside the gene matches. The CDR3 runs to 14 residues. CDR3: CASSAGTSGYEQYF. The CDR3 DNA follows: TGTGCCAGCAGCGCCGGGACTAGCGGGTACGAGCAGTACTTC.

This clone appeared once. The rearrangement uses TRBV27 and TRBJ1-5, with D possibly matching TRBD1 (5 bases). V was trimmed by 3 bases and J by 3 bases, leaving 9 bases between them. This CDR3 is built from 14 residues. Per germline, CDR1 MNHEY and CDR2 SMNVEV (reference sequence). This chain's CDR3 is CASSFQGPNQPQHF. CDR3 sequence (DNA): TGTGCCAGCAGTTTTCAGGGCCCCAATCAGCCCCAGCATTTT.